This TCR beta chain derives from a study of shared clonotypes between healthy human individuals. The CDR3 covers 16 residues. Looked up from germline, CDR1 is MNHEY and CDR2 is SMNVEV (reference sequence). Trimming pared 4 bases from V and 0 bases from J, leaving 13 bases between. This table comes from immunoSEQ multiplex PCR, and its TCRdb copy is limited to in-frame clones, with some not included. Among some 2,100,000 clones, roughly 91% were seen once, and the ten largest hold more than 1.5%. The naive CD8 population came from CD45RO-negative cells selected for CCR7, without terminally differentiated effector memory CD45RA+ cells.

The receptor comes from a man aged 18 to 30 in good health. Some clones in this sample may be carry-over from other donors' samples. Source material: naive CD8+ T cells from PBMCs. The chain combines TRBV27 with TRBJ2-1, with TRBD2 as a possible D gene (5 bases). In nucleotides, the CDR3 is TGTGCCAGCAGTTATACCCAGCGGAGCTCCTACAATGAGCAGTTCTTC. Translating it yields CASSYTQRSSYNEQFF.